These 6 T cell receptor beta chains share one sample of origin, sequenced in a study of T cell responses to AZD1222 COVID-19 vaccine. Libraries were prepared by immunoSEQ multiplex PCR; TCRdb keeps only in-frame clonotypes and omits some of them. Of over 150,000 clones listed, about nine tenths were seen once; the top ten hold less than 3%. The sample was peripheral blood, taken on day 0 of AZD1222 vaccination. These TCRs come from an adult in good health.

In this sample, this clone turned up once. The gene calls are TRBV2 and TRBJ2-7; 8 nucleotides agree with TRBD2. The germline V gene has CDR1 SNHLY and CDR2 FYNNEI. CDR3 length: 12 amino acids. The CDR3 DNA reads TGTGCTAGCGGGACTAGGTACGCCGAGCAGTACTTC. Translated: CASGTRYAEQYF.

The chain carries TRBV2 and TRBJ1-1, with TRBD1 matching over 7 bases. The germline V gene encodes CDR1 SNHLY and CDR2 FYNNEI. J gave up 2 bases and V 9 bases, and 6 bases lay outside the gene matches. CDR3 size: 13 residues. In DNA form, the CDR3 reads TGTGCCAGTACGGGGACAGCTAACACTGAAGCTTTCTTT. Protein sequence: CASTGTANTEAFF.

The chain recombines TRBV19 with TRBJ1-1; D is uncertain. There are 11 residues in the CDR3. Trimming pared 10 bases from V and 6 bases from J, leaving 12 bases between. The V gene's germline CDR1 is LNHDA and CDR2 SQIVND (reference sequence). CDR3 sequence: CATGWLAEAFF. The DNA for the CDR3 is TGTGCCACGGGTTGGCTAGCTGAAGCTTTCTTT.

V and J are TRBV28 and TRBJ2-4; TRBD2 aligns across 8 bases. V trimming: 4 bases; J trimming: 0 bases; junction bases outside the gene matches: 11. The germline V gene encodes CDR1 MDHEN and CDR2 SYDVKM. CDR3 length equals 18 residues. The CDR3 protein is CASSSPGLGSLAKNIQYF. CDR3 coding DNA: TGTGCCAGCAGTTCGCCGGGACTAGGGTCTTTAGCCAAAAACATTCAGTACTTC. The variable domain in full, completed from reference TRBV28 and TRBJ2-4, reads DVKVTQSSRYLVKRTGEKVFLECVQDMDHENMFWYRQDPGLGLRLIYFSYDVKMKEKGDIPEGYSVSREKKERFSLILESASTNQTSMYLCASSSPGLGSLAKNIQYFGAGTRLSVL.

The rearrangement uses TRBV10-3 and TRBJ2-2, with D uncertain. CDR3 length: 12 amino acids. CDR1 is ENHRY and CDR2 is SYGVKD in the germline V gene. The V gene lost 3 bases and the J gene lost 6 bases, with 5 bases spanning the gap. CDR3 nucleotide sequence: TGTGCCATCAGTGAAAGGGCCGGGGAGCTGTTTTTT. Protein sequence: CAISERAGELFF.

This clone was counted a single time. J is TRBJ2-1 and V is TRBV24-1; D unresolved. CDR1 is KGHDR, CDR2 SFDVKD, per germline. The CDR3 covers 11 residues. V was pared by 4 bases and J by 8 bases, with 5 bases between. CDR3 coding DNA: TGTGCCACCAGTGACACGTATGAGCAGTTCTTC. Amino acid sequence: CATSDTYEQFF.